The 10 T cell receptor beta chains reported below all come from one sample, sequenced in a study of T cell responses to AZD1222 COVID-19 vaccine. TCRdb's copy holds only in-frame clones and misses some; the assay was immunoSEQ multiplex PCR. The data hold about 150,000 clones, with 90% observed a single time. This specimen was peripheral blood, taken on day 0 of AZD1222 vaccination. The receptors stem from an adult in good health.

The gene calls are TRBV4-3 and TRBJ2-1, with 9 bases identical to TRBD2. Germline V gene lookup returns CDR1 LGHNA and CDR2 YSLEER. J gave up 10 bases and V 7 bases, and 14 bases lay outside the gene matches. The CDR3 contains 15 residues. In DNA form, the CDR3 reads TGCGCCAGCACTCGTACGGTTAGCGGGGGTGAGGAGCAGTTCTTC. Translated: CASTRTVSGGEEQFF.

The rearrangement uses TRBV2 and TRBJ2-1; D tentatively fits TRBD1 or TRBD2 (5 bases each). The germline V gene has CDR1 SNHLY and CDR2 FYNNEI. V was pared by 6 bases and J by 15 bases, with 15 bases between. This CDR3 region has 11 residues. CDR3 DNA sequence: TGTGCCAGCAGCCGGGACCGCCGGTCGTTCTTC. Its protein product is CASSRDRRSFF.

The chain carries TRBV11-3 and TRBJ2-5; 7 nucleotides match TRBD2. Looked up from germline, CDR1 is SGHNT and CDR2 is YENEEA. The CDR3 has 15 amino acids. Germline trimming cut 7 bases from V and 0 bases from J; bases unmatched to any gene: 8. As DNA, the CDR3 is TGTGCCAGCAACTCGGGACTAATGTACCAAGAGACCCAGTACTTC. Translated: CASNSGLMYQETQYF.

This chain uses TRBV28 with TRBJ1-4; D is unresolved. Germline assignment: CDR1 MDHEN and CDR2 SYDVKM. CDR3 length equals 14 residues. Trimming took 7 bases from V and 3 from J, leaving 12 bases between them. The CDR3 protein is CASTRLGPNEKLFF. Written as DNA, the CDR3 is TGTGCCAGCACCCGGTTAGGCCCTAATGAAAAACTGTTTTTT.

This chain uses TRBV5-6 with TRBJ1-6; 8 nucleotides line up with TRBD1. J gave up 7 bases and V 2 bases, and 14 bases lay outside the gene matches. This CDR3 contains 18 residues. Germline-derived CDR1 and CDR2 are SGHDT and YYEEEE. The chain's CDR3 is CASSFMVSGGARNSPLHF. As DNA, the CDR3 is TGTGCCAGCAGCTTTATGGTGTCAGGGGGCGCGAGAAATTCACCCCTCCACTTT.

The V and J genes are TRBV9 and TRBJ1-2, with 8 positions matching TRBD1. Germline loops: CDR1 SGDLS, CDR2 YYNGEE. This CDR3 contains 16 residues. J gave up 2 bases and V 4 bases, and 10 bases lay outside the gene matches. The CDR3 spells CASSTGQVRLNYGYTF. The CDR3 DNA reads TGTGCCAGCAGCACGGGACAGGTTCGACTGAACTATGGCTACACCTTC.

In this sample, this clone turned up a few times. The rearrangement uses TRBV6-5 and TRBJ2-1; 7 positions agree with TRBD2. Trimming took 2 bases from V and 12 from J; bases not matched to a gene: 4. This CDR3 spans 12 amino acids. CDR1 and CDR2 from the germline V gene are MNHEY and SVGAGI. As DNA, the CDR3 is TGTGCCAGCAGTTACAGCGGGAAGGGGCAGTTCTTC. Translation: CASSYSGKGQFF.

J is TRBJ2-7 and V is TRBV7-8; 11 bases map to TRBD2. This CDR3 has 19 residues. V gave up 5 bases and J gave up 0 bases; unmatched junction bases: 15. Germline CDR1 reads SGHVS; CDR2 reads FQNEAQ. CDR3 protein: CASSVQPGLAASSSYEQYF. CDR3 DNA sequence: TGTGCCAGCAGCGTTCAACCGGGACTAGCGGCTAGTAGCTCCTACGAGCAGTACTTC.

This rearrangement joins TRBV6-5 to TRBJ2-2, with D possibly being TRBD1 (7 bases). Looked up from germline, CDR1 is MNHEY and CDR2 is SVGAGI. The CDR3 length is 14 residues. V lost 4 bases to trimming and J lost 6 bases, with 12 bases between them. CDR3 DNA sequence: TGTGCCAGCAGTTTCGACAGGGAGGCCGGGGAGCTGTTTTTT. Its protein is CASSFDREAGELFF.

This clone was counted a few times. The chain couples TRBV20-1 to TRBJ1-2; D not resolved. The CDR3 has 11 residues. In germline, CDR1 is DFQATT, CDR2 SNEGSKA (reference sequence). Deletions cut 3 bases from V and 2 bases from J, with 4 bases between. The CDR3 nucleotides are TGCAGTGCTAGGAGCAACTATGGCTACACCTTC. Translation: CSARSNYGYTF.